This T cell receptor beta chain was obtained from a study of blood T cell repertoires in COVID-19. In the study overall: Italy, Spain and the United States were the sources of the convalescent and acute COVID-19 samples. The cDNA or gDNA used as material had been derived from T cells, B-cell-depleted T cells, or PBMCs.

Methods used by the authors: Nucleated cell counts were estimated from reference gene primer amplification. The method was immunoSEQ multiplex PCR; TCRdb's version includes in-frame clones alone and lacks a portion of them. V and J calls and clone size are as listed in that table; D and trimming were resolved from the DNA. Of around 130,000 clones detected, 65% to 90% appear once; the ten largest clones hold about 3.2%. The CDR3 has 15 residues. V lost 6 bases and J lost 3, with 18 bases in between. Germline values: CDR1 SNHLY, CDR2 FYNNEI. The sample taken for sequencing was peripheral blood. V and J are TRBV2 and TRBJ2-7; D is possibly TRBD1 (5 bases). This clonotype originated in a man between 50 and 59 years old with acute or convalescent COVID-19. The CDR3 bases are TGTGCCAGCAGACCCACCCCATCAGGGAACTACGAGCAGTACTTC. It specifies CASRPTPSGNYEQYF.